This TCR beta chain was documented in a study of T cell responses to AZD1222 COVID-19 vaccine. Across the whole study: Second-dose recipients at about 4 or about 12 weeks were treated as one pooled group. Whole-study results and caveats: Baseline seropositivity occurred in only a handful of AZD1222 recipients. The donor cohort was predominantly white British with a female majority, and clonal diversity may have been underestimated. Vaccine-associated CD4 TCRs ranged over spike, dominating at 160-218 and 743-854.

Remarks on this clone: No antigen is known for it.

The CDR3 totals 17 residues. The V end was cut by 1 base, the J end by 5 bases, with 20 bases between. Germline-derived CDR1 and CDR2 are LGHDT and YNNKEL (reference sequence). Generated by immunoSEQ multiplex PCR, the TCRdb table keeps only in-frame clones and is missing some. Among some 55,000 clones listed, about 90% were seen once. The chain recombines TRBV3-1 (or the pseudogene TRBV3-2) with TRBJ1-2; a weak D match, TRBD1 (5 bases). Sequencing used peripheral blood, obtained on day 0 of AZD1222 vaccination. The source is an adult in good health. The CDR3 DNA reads TGTGCCAGCAGCCAAGGGCAGGGTGGCTCCCTTTCTTATGGCTACACCTTC. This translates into CASSQGQGGSLSYGYTF.